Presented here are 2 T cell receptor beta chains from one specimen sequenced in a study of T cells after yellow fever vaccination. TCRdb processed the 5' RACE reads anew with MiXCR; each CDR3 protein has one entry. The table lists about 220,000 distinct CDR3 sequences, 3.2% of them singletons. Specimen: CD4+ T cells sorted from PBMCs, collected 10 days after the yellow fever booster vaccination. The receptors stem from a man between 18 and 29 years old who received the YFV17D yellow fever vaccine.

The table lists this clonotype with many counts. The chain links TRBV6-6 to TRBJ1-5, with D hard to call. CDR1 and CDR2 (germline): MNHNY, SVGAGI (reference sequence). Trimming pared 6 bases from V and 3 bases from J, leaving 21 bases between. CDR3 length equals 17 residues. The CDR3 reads CASSPMGNPSFNQPQHF. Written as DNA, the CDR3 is TGTGCCAGCAGCCCGATGGGGAACCCCAGCTTCAATCAGCCCCAGCATTTT.

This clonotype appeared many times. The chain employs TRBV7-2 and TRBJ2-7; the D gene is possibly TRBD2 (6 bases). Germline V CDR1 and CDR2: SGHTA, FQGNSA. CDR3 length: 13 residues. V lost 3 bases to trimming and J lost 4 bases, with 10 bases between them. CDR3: CASSFLGGYEQYF. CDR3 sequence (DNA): TGTGCCAGCAGCTTCCTCGGGGGTTACGAGCAGTACTTC.